What follows are 32 T cell receptor beta chains derived from one specimen sequenced in a study of T cells in Graves' hyperthyroidism and ophthalmopathy. RNA transcripts provided the source from which TCR beta CDR3 regions were amplified. The HTBI set primed first-round TCR CDR3 RT-PCR. TCRdb passed the multiplex PCR reads through MiXCR, listing each CDR3 protein once. In the table there are 500,000 to 650,000 distinct CDR3 sequences, 15% to 20% of which are singletons. The sample consisted of blood. The receptors here all came from a woman aged 18-29 years with Graves' ophthalmopathy.

This clonotype has ten or more counts. This rearrangement joins TRBV27 to TRBJ2-1; 8 positions match TRBD1. Germline CDR1 reads MNHEY; CDR2 reads SMNVEV (reference sequence). V trimming: 0 bases; J trimming: 4 bases; junction bases outside the gene matches: 17. The CDR3 sequence is 20 residues long. CDR3 DNA sequence: TGTGCCAGCAGTTTATCGTCTCTAGCCCCGGGACAGGCTTGGTACAATGAGCAGTTCTTC. Its translation: CASSLSSLAPGQAWYNEQFF.

This clonotype was seen many times. The chain joins TRBV5-5 to TRBJ1-2; 10 bases fit TRBD1. With V trimmed by 3 bases and J by 8 bases, 4 bases remained unmatched. The length of the CDR3 is 13 residues. The V gene's germline CDR1 is SGHKS and CDR2 YYEKEE (reference sequence). CDR3 residues: CASSSGTGDGYTF. DNA of the CDR3: TGTGCCAGCAGCTCTGGGACAGGGGACGGCTACACCTTC.

This clonotype has a handful of counts. The chain links TRBV5-1 to TRBJ1-1; no firm D call. The V end lost 1 base, the J end lost 5 bases, and 9 bases lay between the germline ends. Germline CDR1 SGHRS, CDR2 YFSETQ. The CDR3 spans 13 residues. In DNA, the CDR3 is TGCGCCAGCAGCTTGAAGGCGGGGACTGAAGCTTTCTTT. Translated, it gives CASSLKAGTEAFF.

This clonotype was counted many times. The V and J genes are TRBV14 and TRBJ1-1; no clear D gene. V lost 1 base, J lost 4 bases, and 7 bases lay in between. Germline CDR1 is SGHDN and CDR2 is FVKESK. The CDR3 has 13 amino acids. The CDR3 is CASSQVGFTEAFF. Here the CDR3 DNA reads TGTGCCAGCAGCCAAGTTGGGTTCACTGAAGCTTTCTTT.

On this clonotype: A much more abundant neighbour one base away suggests this may be a read error. CDR3 DNA sequence: TGTGCCAGCTTACCACCGGCTAGCGGCCAAGAGACCCAGTACTTC. It specifies CASLPPASGQETQYF. The genes are TRBV18 and TRBJ2-5; 7 nucleotides align to TRBD2. The germline V gene has CDR1 KGHSH and CDR2 LQKENI. The CDR3 has 15 amino acids.

This clonotype has only a few counts. The chain is built from TRBV7-8 and TRBJ2-7; D is undetermined. There are 15 residues in the CDR3. V was clipped by 1 base and J by 1 base, with 11 bases between them. The germline CDR1 and CDR2 sequences are SGHVS and FQNEAQ. The CDR3 sequence: CASSLDLGKSYEQYF. The DNA for the CDR3 is TGTGCCAGCAGCTTAGATTTGGGGAAATCCTACGAGCAGTACTTC.

The table lists this clonotype with many counts. CDR3 sequence reads: CASSLVGAARGHEQFF. CDR3 nucleotides: TGTGCCAGCAGCTTAGTGGGAGCGGCTAGAGGGCATGAGCAGTTCTTC. The chain carries TRBV7-9 and TRBJ2-1, with a possible D match to TRBD2 (5 bases). The CDR3 sequence is 16 residues long. Germline V lookup: CDR1 SEHNR, CDR2 FQNEAQ (reference sequence). V was shortened by 1 base and J by 8 bases, with 18 bases between the two germline ends.

In its sample, this clonotype was seen many times. This chain links TRBV6-1 with TRBJ2-1; 11 bases are shared with TRBD2. In germline, CDR1 is MNHNS, CDR2 SASEGT. Trimming cost V 4 bases and J 7 bases; bases outside gene matches: 15. The CDR3 loop spans 18 amino acids. The DNA for the CDR3 is TGTGCCAGCAGTGCACCTCTTGTAGCGGGAGGGCTCATAAATGAGCAGTTCTTC. It specifies CASSAPLVAGGLINEQFF.

This clonotype has a count of ten or more. The chain couples TRBV3-1 to TRBJ2-1; 8 bases fit TRBD1. The CDR3 sequence is 18 residues long. Per the germline V gene, CDR1 is LGHDT and CDR2 is YNNKEL (reference sequence). V shed 2 bases, J shed 6 bases, and the junction held 15 bases outside the gene matches. The CDR3 spells CASSQLRGRPDRVNEQFF. The CDR3 DNA sequence: TGTGCCAGCAGCCAACTCAGGGGGCGGCCCGACCGGGTCAATGAGCAGTTCTTC.

In this sample, this clonotype turned up a few times. This chain links TRBV6-1 with TRBJ2-6, with 8 bases aligning to TRBD2. Germline CDR1 MNHNS, CDR2 SASEGT. The J segment lost 0 bases and the V segment lost 3 bases, leaving 10 bases of the junction unmatched. The CDR3 covers 19 residues. The CDR3 DNA reads as TGTGCCAGCAGTGATCCAACCTCGGGAGGGCTCTCTGGGGCCAACGTCCTGACTTTC. Protein sequence: CASSDPTSGGLSGANVLTF.

In this sample, this clonotype turned up a few times. The V and J genes are TRBV9 and TRBJ2-2; D tentatively fits TRBD1 or TRBD2 (5 bases each). The CDR3 contains 14 residues. In germline, CDR1 is SGDLS, CDR2 YYNGEE. V was shortened by 2 bases and J by 8 bases, with 13 bases between the two germline ends. The CDR3 is CASSVRGDGGELFF. The CDR3 DNA follows: TGTGCCAGCAGCGTTCGAGGGGATGGTGGGGAGCTGTTTTTT.

V is TRBV5-1 and J is TRBJ2-1; D ambiguous. Germline-derived CDR1 and CDR2 are SGHRS and YFSETQ. Trimming took off 0 bases at V and 0 bases at J, with 7 bases between the two ends. This CDR3 contains 15 residues. CDR3 sequence: CASSLAVGSYNEQFF. The DNA of the CDR3 is TGCGCCAGCAGCTTGGCCGTCGGCTCCTACAATGAGCAGTTCTTC.

The chain combines TRBV28 with TRBJ2-7; 7 nucleotides align to TRBD1. This CDR3 region has 16 residues. The ends lost 3 bases at V and 5 bases at J; junction bases unmatched: 13. CDR1 and CDR2 (germline): MDHEN, SYDVKM. CDR3 amino acids: CASSFSPGQHTHEQYF. The DNA for the CDR3 is TGTGCCAGCAGTTTTTCCCCGGGACAGCACACCCACGAGCAGTACTTC. The variable domain in full, with the rest retrieved from reference TRBV28 and TRBJ2-7, is DVKVTQSSRYLVKRTGEKVFLECVQDMDHENMFWYRQDPGLGLRLIYFSYDVKMKEKGDIPEGYSVSREKKERFSLILESASTNQTSMYLCASSFSPGQHTHEQYFGPGTRLTVT.

The chain combines TRBV4-1 with TRBJ1-1; TRBD1 matches 8 bases. V gave up 2 bases and J gave up 9 bases; unmatched junction bases: 5. CDR1 is MGHRA, CDR2 YSYEKL, per germline. The CDR3 is 13 amino acids. The CDR3 DNA reads TGCGCCAGCAGCCAACCTGGGGACAGGAAAGCTTTCTTT. Protein product: CASSQPGDRKAFF.

This sequence joins TRBV3-1 and TRBJ2-1, with 8 bases lining up with TRBD1. The V gene's germline CDR1 is LGHDT and CDR2 YNNKEL (reference sequence). This CDR3 region has 14 residues. The V and J ends lost 4 bases and 9 bases, in that order; junction bases with no gene match: 8. CDR3 amino acids: CASSLGTGMVEQFF. CDR3 DNA: TGTGCCAGCAGCCTCGGGACAGGTATGGTTGAGCAGTTCTTC.

Ten or more counts support this clonotype. The CDR3 sequence: CASSGAGQGYDEQYF. The DNA of the CDR3 is TGCGCCAGCAGCGGGGCGGGACAGGGGTATGACGAGCAGTACTTC. The chain is built from TRBV5-1 and TRBJ2-7, with 10 positions matching TRBD1. J was trimmed by 5 bases and V by 4 bases; bases with no gene match: 9. The CDR3 has 15 residues. Germline-derived CDR1 and CDR2 are SGHRS and YFSETQ.

This clonotype was seen ten or more times. CDR3 in amino acids: CSASAGTASYEQYF. The CDR3, as DNA: TGCAGTGCTTCTGCCGGGACTGCCTCCTACGAGCAGTACTTC. The V call is TRBV20-1, the J call TRBJ2-7; TRBD2 might be the D (6 bases). Germline loops: CDR1 DFQATT, CDR2 SNEGSKA (reference sequence). This CDR3 comprises 14 residues. V was cut by 5 bases and J by 0 bases, with 14 bases left in between.

This clonotype was seen a few times. The chain joins TRBV19 to TRBJ1-2; TRBD1 might be the D (5 bases). V dropped 5 bases and J dropped 0 bases, with 10 bases sitting between them. In germline, CDR1 is LNHDA, CDR2 SQIVND (reference sequence). The length of the CDR3 is 14 residues. The CDR3 region is CASSVAGTNYGYTF. CDR3 DNA sequence: TGTGCCAGTAGTGTGGCAGGGACTAACTATGGCTACACCTTC.

The rearrangement uses TRBV12-3 or TRBV12-4 and TRBJ2-6; D is perhaps TRBD1 or TRBD2 (5 bases each). The V gene lost 5 bases and the J gene lost 0 bases, with 14 bases spanning the gap. This CDR3 is 17 amino acids long. Written as DNA, the CDR3 is TGTGCCAGCAGTACGGGACCTCCTAGCTCTGGGGCCAACGTCCTGACTTTC. Protein: CASSTGPPSSGANVLTF.

This chain uses TRBV20-1 with TRBJ1-2; possibly TRBD1 for D (5 bases). The CDR3 is made up of 15 amino acids. V lost 6 bases, J lost 4 bases, and 21 bases lay in between. Germline V gives CDR1 DFQATT, CDR2 SNEGSKA (reference sequence). In DNA form, the CDR3 reads TGCAGTGCGATGGACAAGGGATTCGACGGCTATGGCTACACCTTC. It translates to CSAMDKGFDGYGYTF.

There are many counts of this clonotype. The genes are TRBV11-2 and TRBJ2-1, with no clear D. The germline CDR1 and CDR2 sequences are SGHAT and FQNNGV. Deletions cut 2 bases from V and 8 bases from J, with 19 bases between. This CDR3 has 16 residues. CDR3 DNA: TGTGCCAGCAGCTTAAGGAAAGCCGCCGTGGGTGATGAGCAGTTCTTC. It codes for CASSLRKAAVGDEQFF. Using reference TRBV11-2 and TRBJ2-1 for the parts outside the CDR3, the full variable domain is EAGVAQSPRYKIIEKRQSVAFWCNPISGHATLYWYQQILGQGPKLLIQFQNNGVVDDSQLPKDRFSAERLKGVDSTLKIQPAKLEDSAVYLCASSLRKAAVGDEQFFGPGTRLTVL.

This clonotype was counted only a few times. A read error may explain this, as a much larger clone is one base away. The chain has TRBV30 and TRBJ1-1; D uncertain. Germline V gene lookup returns CDR1 GTSNPN and CDR2 SVGIG (reference sequence). CDR3 length: 13 residues. This chain's CDR3 is CARSVGVGTEAFF. For the CDR3, the DNA is TGTGCCAGGAGTGTCGGGGTGGGCACTGAAGCTTTCTTT.

This clonotype was picked up many times. This sequence joins TRBV28 and TRBJ1-6; TRBD1 might be the D (5 bases). From germline, CDR1 is MDHEN and CDR2 SYDVKM. The CDR3 totals 14 residues. V lost 3 bases and J lost 7, with 10 bases in between. The CDR3 reads CASSFEGMNSPLHF. Written as DNA, the CDR3 is TGTGCCAGCAGTTTCGAGGGGATGAATTCACCCCTCCACTTT.

This chain connects TRBV13 to TRBJ2-5; perhaps TRBD1 as D (5 bases). Trimming cost V 2 bases and J 1 base, with 11 bases left between them. The CDR3 runs 15 residues. CDR1 and CDR2 (germline): PRHDT, FYEKMQ (reference sequence). Here the CDR3 reads CASSLLRALQETQYF. CDR3 DNA: TGTGCCAGCAGCTTACTCAGGGCCCTCCAAGAGACCCAGTACTTC.

The chain joins TRBV19 to TRBJ2-1, with 8 bases that match TRBD2. CDR1 LNHDA and CDR2 SQIVND come from the germline V gene (reference sequence). This CDR3 spans 16 amino acids. V trimming: 4 bases; J trimming: 4 bases; junction bases outside the gene matches: 9. The CDR3 sequence is CASSRLRSGGYNEQFF. For the CDR3, the DNA is TGTGCCAGTAGTAGGTTGCGGAGCGGGGGATACAATGAGCAGTTCTTC.

The chain uses TRBV19 and TRBJ2-5; TRBD1 is a possible D gene (6 bases). Trimming shortened V by 1 base and J by 5 bases, and 14 bases separated the two germline ends. The CDR3 runs 15 residues. Per germline, CDR1 LNHDA and CDR2 SQIVND (reference sequence). CDR3 in DNA: TGTGCCAGTAGTATAGCCCCAGGGGAGAGGGAGACCCAGTACTTC. Translation: CASSIAPGERETQYF. The variable domain in full, completed from reference TRBV19 and TRBJ2-5, reads DGGITQSPKYLFRKEGQNVTLSCEQNLNHDAMYWYRQDPGQGLRLIYYSQIVNDFQKGDIAEGYSVSREKKESFPLTVTSAQKNPTAFYLCASSIAPGERETQYFGPGTRLLVL.

This clonotype was picked up a small number of times. The gene calls are TRBV27 and TRBJ1-1, with no clear D. This CDR3 contains 13 residues. With 4 bases removed from V and 13 bases from J, the gap between germline ends came to 19 bases. CDR1 and CDR2 (germline): MNHEY, SMNVEV (reference sequence). The CDR3 sequence: CASSSLHRLVDFF. As DNA, the CDR3 is TGTGCCAGCAGTTCCCTCCACCGGTTGGTCGATTTCTTT.

This clonotype was recorded many times. The V and J genes are TRBV7-2 and TRBJ2-7; 7 bases map to TRBD1. Unmatched junction bases numbered 9, after V lost 5 bases and J lost 2 bases. This CDR3 has 15 residues. The V gene's germline CDR1 is SGHTA and CDR2 FQGNSA. The CDR3 nucleotides read TGTGCCAGCAGCATCGGACAGGTTTGGGCCTACGAGCAGTACTTC. Its translation: CASSIGQVWAYEQYF.

V and J are TRBV15 and TRBJ2-7; 7 bases align to TRBD2. V shed 1 base and J 7 bases; nucleotides not matched to a gene: 7. The CDR3 covers 14 residues. The germline CDR1 and CDR2 sequences are LNHNV and YYDKDF (reference sequence). The CDR3 DNA sequence: TGTGCCACCAGCAGAGGGGGAGGGCCAACTGAGCAGTACTTC. Translating it yields CATSRGGGPTEQYF.

This clonotype was counted at least ten times. The chain links TRBV11-2 to TRBJ2-7; 8 nucleotides line up with TRBD2. The CDR3 covers 15 residues. Germline-derived CDR1 and CDR2 are SGHAT and FQNNGV. J was trimmed by 1 base and V by 5 bases; bases with no gene match: 7. In DNA, the CDR3 is TGTGCCAGCAGCCCAGTGCGGGGGGCGTCCTACGAGCAGTACTTC. This gives the protein CASSPVRGASYEQYF.

Only a few counts were recorded for this clonotype. The CDR3 region has the DNA TGTGCCAGCAGCCCCCCGGGACAGGGTACCAATGAGCAGTTCTTC. Protein sequence: CASSPPGQGTNEQFF. J is TRBJ2-1 and V is TRBV7-3; 9 positions match TRBD1. Germline trimming cut 5 bases from V and 6 bases from J; bases unmatched to any gene: 8. CDR3 length: 15 residues. The V gene's germline CDR1 is SGHTA and CDR2 FQGTGA.

In its sample, this clonotype was seen many times. The V and J genes are TRBV27 and TRBJ1-4; D not certain. Germline CDR1 reads MNHEY; CDR2 reads SMNVEV (reference sequence). The CDR3 has 12 amino acids. V was trimmed by 7 bases and J by 3 bases, leaving 6 bases between them. The CDR3, as DNA: TGTGCCAGCAAGAAACCTAATGAAAAACTGTTTTTT. Translating gives CASKKPNEKLFF.